This T cell receptor beta chain was recovered during a study of cytomegalovirus exposure and HLA in healthy donors (dated by TCRdb to between 2016 and 2019). At the level of the whole study: According to an earlier analysis of a few hundred of the donors, about 190 million T cells yielded 117 million unique TCR beta sequences and about 300 Gb of sequence data. All discovery cohort repertoires had been generated on a single sequencing platform. Rather than using new phenotypic data, the later analysis identified candidate immune exposures from TCR beta sequences and from how often those sequences occurred across donors. The T cell repertoires of 700 or so subjects were profiled by immunosequencing and related to cytomegalovirus serostatus. Of the approximately 400 genotyped donors, 65% to 90% were placed in the genetic ancestry cluster associated with self-reported Caucasian donors. Besides the first cohort of roughly 640 subjects, a separate validation cohort made up of 120 different subjects was used. On average, roughly 250,000 unique TCR beta nucleotide sequences were sequenced per donor among a few hundred genotyped donors of the cohort, with roughly 18% of those sequences being non-productive. Alongside the repertoire data, information on donor age, sex, ethnicity and CMV serostatus was compiled. Roughly 300 gigabases of sequencing data and tens of millions of unique TCR sequences were included in an early release covering about 600 HLA-typed donors. HLA typing included class I and class II loci at four-digit resolution. A later genetic analysis took genome-wide SNP genotypes for about 60% of the roughly 670 donors and used that subset as a discovery cohort. About five DR-DQ haplotypes were handled as single units for association and clustering, since linkage in the cohort was strong. Typing coverage differed by locus: A, B, C, DRB1 and DQB1 were typed in about 629-630 donors, DQA1 in about 560, DPA1 in approximately 610, and DPB1 in 450 to 480. The study aimed to test whether signatures of past pathogen exposure could be identified by cataloging public T cell receptors. In a later analysis, previously published TCR beta repertoires from 550 to 700 donors were re-analyzed and high-resolution HLA genotyping was added so that TCR occurrence patterns could be studied. An earlier analysis of approximately 640 of the donors applied high-throughput TCR beta sequencing to assess whether each TCR beta V gene segment acted as functional or pseudogenic. To predict cytomegalovirus infection status, the study combined high-throughput TCR immunosequencing, statistical association of individual TCRs with disease status, and machine learning.

The cohort was made up of 500 to 850 healthy bone marrow donors. Cohort members were all nominally healthy when sampled, although unrecorded immune exposures were likely present. The donor was CMV seropositive and was included in the group of 250 to 350 seropositive cohort members. Each donor provided a peripheral blood sample, and peripheral blood mononuclear cells were used for TCR beta sequencing. The Qiagen DNeasy Blood Extraction Kit was used to extract genomic DNA from the blood cell samples. On this clone itself: What this receptor recognizes is not known. The input lacks base qualities; no much larger clone sits a single base away.

Receptors were amplified or captured by the immunoSEQ multiplex PCR assay. The multiplex PCR relied on a mix of 60 forward primers for TCR Vbeta segments and 13 reverse primers for TCR Jbeta segments. A multiplex PCR assay on genomic DNA amplified the CDR3 region of rearranged TCR beta genes. The amplified TCR beta libraries were sequenced on the Illumina HiSeq System as 87-base-pair reads. The study's own analysis went as follows. Across the 640 or so repertoires, a later analysis counted roughly 84 million unique TCR beta chains, approximately 12 million of which were shared by at least two donors. Raw reads were error-corrected and collapsed into unique sequences by a nearest-neighbor algorithm in which closely related sequences were merged to remove PCR and sequencing errors. Alignment of CDR3 sequences to IMGT reference sequences was used to assign V, D and J gene segments. For a sequence to be retained, a match of at least six nucleotides to both a V gene segment and a J gene segment was required. Rearrangements were called productive when the CDR3 lacked stop codons and stayed in frame with V and J; all others were non-productive. Following IMGT convention, CDR3 was defined as the stretch from the second conserved V-encoded cysteine up to the conserved J-encoded phenylalanine. The earlier analysis of some 580 of the donors excluded any sequence lacking an unambiguous match to a single V gene segment. An earlier analysis of 587 of the donors called V segments functional above 56.7% productive rearrangements and segregating when the between-donor standard deviation exceeded 5%. To diagnose cytomegalovirus status from the catalog of TCR beta chain sequences, a statistical classification framework was built. In a later analysis, TCR nucleotide sequences were compared against IMGT/GENE-DB human TR gene sequences so that V and J genes could be assigned. A later analysis assigned CDR3 sequences and most-parsimonious VDJ recombination scenarios with the TCRdist pipeline. In a later analysis, each TCR beta chain was defined by its CDR3 amino acid sequence together with its V-gene family, and reads lacking a unique V-gene family were excluded. To address suspected cross-contamination and a sequencing artifact, a later analysis removed a few hundred highly shared, low-generation-probability nucleotide sequences. For each public chain, a later analysis derived a clonal expansion index from normalized ranks of inferred template counts within each repertoire. A later analysis computed generation probabilities with a VDJ recombination model fitted to out-of-frame rearrangements, and checked the results against IGoR. A later analysis scored TCR-TCR, TCR-HLA and TCR-CMV co-occurrence with hypergeometric tests, applying a repertoire-size bias correction to TCR pairs. A later analysis estimated false discovery rates by permuting HLA or CMV assignments 20 times. In a later analysis, co-occurring TCRs were grouped using DBSCAN, with TCRdist sequence similarity added in when clustering inside HLA-allele-positive subsets. For co-occurrence clustering, repertoires with fewer than 30,000 or more than 120,000 public chains were excluded, along with about five repertoires with anomalous nucleotide sharing. TCRdb stores this immuneACCESS table with in-frame sequences only. Part of the clones is absent; in the studies checked, under half of the shortfall reflects unresolved V genes, and no reason is known for the rest. Clonal size and the V and J genes are those of that table, whereas D and trimming came from the DNA. Present in this sample are some 170,000 clones, more than 80% of which were seen just once. The ten largest clonotypes hold about 7% of the sample.

Broad study findings and their caveats: The cohort was sequenced for TCR beta chains only, and without alpha or paired-chain data the features that could be detected were limited. Most CMV-associated TCR beta chains appeared to be HLA-restricted in a later analysis, and the HLA associations seemed to be driven largely by CMV exposure. Linkage disequilibrium might explain the correlated functional status among segregating V segments, but an unknown experimental factor could not be excluded. Across donors, most TCR sequences were observed very rarely, whereas some public TCRs were present in many individuals. A later analysis reported that several top co-occurrence clusters appeared linked to parvovirus B19, influenza, CMV and Epstein-Barr virus. A further reported finding was that TCR beta sequences accurately predicted the HLA-A and HLA-B alleles for most subjects in the first cohort. Approximately 18 rarely observed V segments, including chromosome 9 orphons, were excluded from the earlier analysis of a few hundred of the donors because counts were too low. A few of the identified cytomegalovirus-associated TCR beta chains were confirmed in vitro to be specific for cytomegalovirus antigens. Presence/absence analyses assumed roughly uniform sequencing depth across donors, an assumption that may not hold. Compared with equally common non-associated chains, HLA-associated TCR beta chains in a later analysis were more clonally expanded and had lower generation probabilities. Assigning TCR associations to individual alleles was difficult when HLA alleles, especially DR and DQ, strongly co-occurred. A total of some 180 TCR beta chains were listed by the study as associated with cytomegalovirus. A group of highly shared sequence variants was considered likely to be a technical artifact of the sequencing pipeline. For the cohort, immune exposure information was limited to CMV serostatus. A later analysis found that TCR association rates varied across HLA loci, with DRB1 alleles showing the most associated TCRs and HLA-C alleles the fewest. Cytomegalovirus status was reported to be diagnosed by the classifier with high specificity and sensitivity in both the original and validation cohorts. In an earlier analysis of approximately 590 of the donors, most TCR beta V segments appeared in productive rearrangements about 90% or about 30% of the time, broadly matching IMGT annotations. According to the authors, the approach could potentially be generalized to other disease states and immunological phenotypes. A later genetic analysis associated a missense DCLRE1C variant with V-gene and J-gene trimming of TCR beta chains, and an independent cohort replicated the association. Because some donors lacked HLA typing at each locus, the association tests relied only on the typed subset. A later analysis associated around 16,000 TCR beta sequences with specific HLA alleles at a false discovery rate of 0.05. Compared with the roughly 670-donor mean, donors in an Asian-associated ancestry cluster had fewer N-insertions in productive TCRs, according to a later genetic analysis.

Sequences were obtained from PBMCs. This receptor was taken from a woman in her twenties or thirties in good health and CMV-seropositive.

CDR3 reads: CASSPGRASNSPLHF. The nucleotides read TGTGCCAGCAGCCCCGGGAGGGCTTCTAATTCACCCCTCCACTTT. The chain links TRBV5-5 with TRBJ1-6; the D gene assignment is ambiguous. The CDR3 holds 15 amino acids from the cysteine to the phenylalanine. Only the CDR3 portion is preserved as DNA: 45 bases, with reading frame beginning at the first base. V sheds 4 bases and J sheds 6 bases, leaving 14 bases between their ends. The germline V gene (reference sequence) gives CDR1 as SGHKS and CDR2 as YYEKEE.